Presented here are 3 T cell receptor beta chains from one specimen sequenced in a study of cytomegalovirus exposure and HLA in healthy donors. The PCR contained 60 Vbeta and 13 Jbeta primers. Profiling relied on immunoSEQ multiplex PCR, and the TCRdb table lists in-frame clones only, not all of them. The table shows roughly 150,000 clones, with 55% to 70% occurring only once. Input material: PBMCs. The receptor source for this set is a woman aged 25 to 39 in good health and CMV-seropositive.

This chain joins TRBV13 and TRBJ2-7, with 15 bases matching TRBD2. This CDR3 contains 15 residues. V was pared by 5 bases and J by 3 bases, with 2 bases of the junction left unmatched. Germline V gene data show CDR1 as PRHDT and CDR2 as FYEKMQ (reference sequence). Written as DNA, the CDR3 is TGTGCCAGCAGCCAGGGACTAGCGGGAGGCTACGAGCAGTACTTC. It codes for CASSQGLAGGYEQYF.

V usage is TRBV18 and J usage is TRBJ2-3, with TRBD2 matching 10 bases. The CDR3 totals 18 residues. Germline CDR1 and CDR2: KGHSH and LQKENI. V lost 3 bases to trimming and J lost 2 bases; unmatched junction nucleotides: 11. CDR3 sequence reads: CASSPQSASGGATDTQYF. The CDR3 DNA sequence: TGTGCCAGCTCACCGCAAAGCGCTAGCGGGGGAGCCACAGATACGCAGTATTTT.

This clone has only a few counts. The CDR3 bases are TGTGCCTGGACCGGGGGGGCTAGGGGTGGCTACACCTTC. This gives the protein CAWTGGARGGYTF. This chain connects TRBV30 to TRBJ1-2; TRBD1 might be the D (6 bases). This CDR3 is 13 amino acids long. Between the trimmed V and J ends, which lost 4 bases and 7 bases, there was a span of 16 bases. Germline V gives CDR1 GTSNPN, CDR2 SVGIG (reference sequence). The full variable domain, with the rest looked up from reference TRBV30 and TRBJ1-2, is SQTIHQWPATLVQPVGSPLSLECTVEGTSNPNLYWYRQAAGRGLQLLFYSVGIGQISSEVPQNLSASRPQDRQFILSSKKLLLSDSGFYLCAWTGGARGGYTFGSGTRLTVV.